Listed below are T cell receptor beta chains from one sample, sequenced in a study of low-dose radiotherapy and immunotherapy resistance in tumors. TCRdb re-called the reads through MiXCR, storing one row per CDR3 protein. The sample lists some 100,000 distinct CDR3 sequences; about 20% were seen once. Material: PBMCs, obtained after low-dose radiotherapy plus immunotherapy. The source is a male donor with prostate cancer. The CDR3 runs from the conserved cysteine through the conserved F or W. A D gene is named only where the DNA matches it firmly. Rows may omit the clone size; those that give it use once, few, many or a size class.

j_gene	v_gene	abundance	d_gene	CDR3aa	CDR3nt
TRBJ2-5	TRBV6-2/TRBV6-3	.	TRBD2	CASSELAGGPYGETQYF	TGTGCCAGCAGTGAACTAGCGGGGGGGCCGTATGGAGAGACCCAGTACTTC
TRBJ1-5	TRBV29-1	once	.	CSVESPNQPQHF	TGCAGCGTTGAGTCGCCCAATCAGCCCCAGCATTTT
TRBJ2-1	TRBV20-1	many	TRBD2	CSATSGGVYNEQFF	TGCAGTGCTACTAGCGGGGGGGTCTACAATGAGCAGTTCTTC
TRBJ2-3	TRBV20-1	many	.	CSARESRGSSTDTQYF	TGCAGTGCTAGAGAGTCTCGGGGGAGTAGCACAGATACGCAGTATTTT
TRBJ2-5	TRBV5-4	many	.	CASSPGAGQETQYF	TGTGCCAGCAGCCCCGGGGCGGGGCAAGAGACCCAGTACTTC
TRBJ2-1	TRBV11-2	many	.	CASLAGREQFF	TGTGCCAGCCTAGCAGGTCGTGAGCAGTTCTTC
TRBJ2-3	TRBV5-5	medium-sized	.	CASSPGGLGGTDTQYF	TGTGCCAGCAGCCCAGGAGGGCTGGGAGGCACAGATACGCAGTATTTT
TRBJ1-3	TRBV2	many	.	CASSGPVSGNTIYF	TGTGCCAGTTCCGGCCCAGTCTCTGGAAACACCATATATTTT
TRBJ2-7	TRBV18	many	.	CASSPTTGSSYEQYF	TGTGCCAGCTCACCTACGACAGGCAGCTCCTACGAGCAGTACTTC
TRBJ2-3	TRBV2	many	.	CASDLPGTLYTQYF	TGTGCCAGCGATCTACCTGGGACTCTCTATACGCAGTATTTT
TRBJ2-4	TRBV27	many	.	CASSVRRGAVDIQYF	TGTGCCAGCAGTGTCCGCCGGGGCGCAGTTGACATTCAGTACTTC
TRBJ1-1	TRBV5-1	many	.	CASSLVESSGTEAFF	TGCGCCAGCAGCTTGGTTGAGAGTTCGGGGACTGAAGCTTTCTTT
TRBJ2-3	TRBV12-3/TRBV12-4	many	.	CASSFRPGLGADTQYF	TGTGCCAGCAGTTTCAGACCAGGGCTGGGGGCCGATACGCAGTATTTT
TRBJ2-7	TRBV11-2	many	.	CASSLDSSIYEQYF	TGTGCCAGCAGCTTAGACAGTAGCATATACGAGCAGTACTTC
TRBJ1-4	TRBV7-9	many	.	CASSRTSNEKLFF	TGTGCCAGCAGCCGGACCTCGAATGAAAAACTGTTTTTT
TRBJ2-1	TRBV3-1	many	.	CASSPLQGLGEQFF	TGTGCCAGCAGCCCTTTACAGGGTCTGGGGGAGCAGTTCTTC
TRBJ1-1	TRBV20-1	many	.	CSARAGVNTEAFF	TGCAGTGCTAGGGCAGGCGTCAACACTGAAGCTTTCTTT
TRBJ2-5	TRBV2	many	.	CASKSRGAGETQYF	TGTGCCAGCAAGTCCAGGGGCGCGGGGGAGACCCAGTACTTC
TRBJ2-5	TRBV13	.	.	CASSPRPSGETQYF	TGTGCCAGCAGCCCACGCCCTTCAGGAGAGACCCAGTACTTC
TRBJ2-1	TRBV3-1	.	TRBD2	CASTWTSGLNYNEQFF	TGTGCCAGCACCTGGACTAGCGGACTGAACTACAATGAGCAGTTCTTC
TRBJ2-1	TRBV5-6	many	.	CASIRPRGGDEQFF	TGTGCCAGCATCCGACCCCGGGGAGGCGATGAGCAGTTCTTC
TRBJ1-2	TRBV11-2	many	.	CASSPQRGHYGYTF	TGTGCCAGCAGCCCCCAGCGGGGACACTATGGCTACACCTTC
TRBJ1-1	TRBV3-1	.	.	CASRTTTFGGEAFF	TGTGCCAGCAGGACCACGACCTTTGGGGGTGAAGCTTTCTTT
TRBJ1-5	TRBV5-6	many	.	CASTLRGVDGSNQPQHF	TGTGCCAGCACCCTGCGTGGCGTCGATGGGAGCAATCAGCCCCAGCATTTT
TRBJ1-6	TRBV7-2	many	.	CASSSSRRNSPLHF	TGTGCCAGCAGCTCCTCAAGGCGGAATTCACCCCTCCACTTT
TRBJ2-7	TRBV29-1	many	TRBD1	CSVKQGYQSEQYF	TGCAGCGTTAAACAGGGGTATCAAAGCGAGCAGTACTTC
TRBJ2-5	TRBV5-1	many	.	CASSLAGVETQYF	TGCGCCAGCAGCTTGGCCGGGGTGGAGACCCAGTACTTC
TRBJ2-2	TRBV12-3/TRBV12-4	many	TRBD2	CASGGDNTGELFF	TGTGCCAGCGGGGGGGATAACACCGGGGAGCTGTTTTTT
TRBJ1-1	TRBV5-1	many	.	CASSLAQADTEAFF	TGCGCCAGCAGCTTGGCTCAGGCGGACACTGAAGCTTTCTTT
TRBJ2-3	TRBV5-1	few	TRBD2	CASSLTSGRGTDTQYF	TGCGCCAGCAGCTTGACTAGCGGGAGAGGCACAGATACGCAGTATTTT
TRBJ2-6	TRBV7-2	many	TRBD1	CASSLGNRGSGANVLTF	TGTGCCAGCAGCTTAGGGAACAGGGGCTCTGGGGCCAACGTCCTGACTTTC
TRBJ1-3	TRBV5-1	.	TRBD1	CASSLPQGGSGNTIYF	TGCGCCAGCAGCTTGCCGCAGGGGGGATCTGGAAACACCATATATTTT
TRBJ1-2	TRBV27	many	.	CASSPRVGGYTF	TGTGCCAGCAGCCCCAGGGTAGGCGGCTACACCTTC
TRBJ2-5	TRBV30	many	.	CAWKSLFGSQETQYF	TGTGCCTGGAAATCCCTTTTCGGCAGCCAAGAGACCCAGTACTTC
TRBJ1-3	TRBV28	.	.	CASSSPTTGSGNTIYF	TGTGCCAGCAGTTCCCCCACGACAGGCTCTGGAAACACCATATATTTT
TRBJ2-5	TRBV7-7	many	.	CASSLEGGLRETQYF	TGTGCCAGCAGCTTAGAAGGGGGTCTGCGGGAGACCCAGTACTTC
TRBJ2-3	TRBV6-1	many	.	CASSERVDRTRLTDTQYF	TGTGCCAGCAGTGAAAGAGTAGACAGGACCCGACTCACAGATACGCAGTATTTT
TRBJ2-7	TRBV20-1	many	.	CSASTADEQYF	TGCAGTGCTAGCACGGCGGACGAGCAGTACTTC
TRBJ2-1	TRBV6-2/TRBV6-3	many	TRBD1	CASRDRGRKFF	TGTGCCTCAAGGGACAGGGGCAGGAAGTTCTTC
TRBJ2-1	TRBV7-2	many	.	CASSTYNEQFF	TGTGCCAGCAGCACCTACAATGAGCAGTTCTTC
TRBJ2-7	TRBV4-1	many	.	CASSHSDEQYF	TGCGCCAGCAGCCATAGTGACGAGCAGTACTTC
TRBJ2-2	TRBV5-4	many	TRBD2	CASSFPAGAQNTGELFF	TGTGCCAGCAGCTTCCCAGCGGGGGCGCAGAACACCGGGGAGCTGTTTTTT
TRBJ1-1	TRBV5-1	.	.	CASTGEGPAFF	TGCGCCAGCACAGGCGAGGGGCCGGCTTTCTTT
TRBJ2-5	TRBV20-1	.	.	CSAIISRGETQYF	TGCAGTGCCATAATTAGTCGTGGAGAGACCCAGTACTTC
TRBJ2-7	TRBV29-1	many	.	CSAGDNPYEQYF	TGCAGCGCAGGGGACAATCCCTACGAGCAGTACTTC
TRBJ2-3	TRBV18	many	TRBD2	CASSPSWSGGRGTDTQYF	TGTGCCAGCTCACCATCCTGGAGCGGGGGCCGTGGCACAGATACGCAGTATTTT
TRBJ2-7	TRBV29-1	.	TRBD1	CSVDGGQASTYEQYF	TGCAGCGTTGATGGCGGACAGGCCTCCACCTACGAGCAGTACTTC
TRBJ2-5	TRBV20-1	.	.	CSATDGKETQYF	TGCAGTGCTACCGACGGTAAAGAGACCCAGTACTTC
TRBJ2-7	TRBV20-1	.	.	CSARSESWEQYF	TGCAGTGCTAGGTCGGAGTCGTGGGAGCAGTACTTC
TRBJ2-5	TRBV6-4	many	TRBD2	CASSPSGGSQETQYF	TGTGCCAGCAGCCCTAGCGGGGGGTCCCAAGAGACCCAGTACTTC
TRBJ2-5	TRBV20-1	many	.	CSASGQAETQYF	TGCAGTGCTAGCGGGCAGGCAGAGACCCAGTACTTC
TRBJ2-2	TRBV5-5	many	.	CASSLDSGELFF	TGTGCCAGCAGCCTGGATTCCGGGGAGCTGTTTTTT
TRBJ2-2	TRBV18	many	.	CASSPFGGGAGTGELFF	TGTGCCAGCTCACCATTCGGTGGGGGCGCCGGCACCGGGGAGCTGTTTTTT
TRBJ2-4	TRBV18	many	.	CASSPPERAKNIQYF	TGTGCCAGCTCACCACCTGAACGGGCCAAAAACATTCAGTACTTC
TRBJ1-1	TRBV7-9	few	.	CASSPTPNTEAFF	TGTGCCAGTAGCCCCACACCCAACACTGAAGCTTTCTTT